These T cell receptor beta chains were read from a single sample in a study of Ad26.COV2.S vaccination and SARS-CoV-2 variants. Some clones are missing from TCRdb's copy, which holds only in-frame ones; the method was immunoSEQ multiplex PCR. This table holds about 390,000 clones, roughly nine tenths found once. The source was peripheral blood, collected in a trial of Ad26.COV2.S vaccine versus placebo. The receptors stem from a person aged 18 to 59 who received the Ad26.COV2.S COVID-19 vaccine or a placebo. Both conserved end residues are part of each CDR3. The D gene is left open where the match is weak. Rows give clone size only sometimes, using once, few, many, or a class for an expanded clone.

v_gene: TRBV7-9; j_gene: TRBJ2-3; d_gene: TRBD1; abundance: .; CDR3nt: TGTGCCAGCAGCTCGACTTCAGGGGGAGGCACAGATACGCAGTATTTT; CDR3aa: CASSSTSGGGTDTQYF
v_gene: TRBV6-1; j_gene: TRBJ2-7; d_gene: TRBD2; abundance: .; CDR3nt: TGTGCCAGCAGTGATGGGGGGGTCCCCTACGAGCAGTACTTC; CDR3aa: CASSDGGVPYEQYF
v_gene: TRBV5-1; j_gene: TRBJ1-1; d_gene: .; abundance: .; CDR3nt: TGCGCCAGCAGCTCAGCGTTTTTGGGGAACACTGAAGCTTTCTTT; CDR3aa: CASSSAFLGNTEAFF
v_gene: TRBV6-5; j_gene: TRBJ1-2; d_gene: .; abundance: .; CDR3nt: TGTGCCAGCAGCCGAGACGGCCACTATGGCTACACCTTC; CDR3aa: CASSRDGHYGYTF
v_gene: TRBV4-1; j_gene: TRBJ1-3; d_gene: .; abundance: .; CDR3nt: TGCGCCAGCAGCCAAGTAGTCAACTCTGGAAACACCATATATTTT; CDR3aa: CASSQVVNSGNTIYF
v_gene: TRBV6-5; j_gene: TRBJ2-3; d_gene: .; abundance: .; CDR3nt: TGTGCCAGCAGACCTGGGCGCGTTCCAGATACGCAGTATTTT; CDR3aa: CASRPGRVPDTQYF
v_gene: TRBV6-5; j_gene: TRBJ1-5; d_gene: TRBD1; abundance: .; CDR3nt: TGTGCCAGCAGTTACTCCGGGACAGAGAATCAGCCCCAGCATTTT; CDR3aa: CASSYSGTENQPQHF
v_gene: TRBV2; j_gene: TRBJ1-2; d_gene: TRBD1; abundance: .; CDR3nt: TGTGCCAGCAGTGGGGACAGCCTTAACTATGGCTACACCTTC; CDR3aa: CASSGDSLNYGYTF
v_gene: TRBV7-9; j_gene: TRBJ1-1; d_gene: .; abundance: .; CDR3nt: TGTGCCAGCAGGGGATCGAACACTGAAGCTTTCTTT; CDR3aa: CASRGSNTEAFF
v_gene: TRBV11-2; j_gene: TRBJ1-6; d_gene: TRBD1; abundance: few; CDR3nt: TGTGCCAGCAGCAGCTACCGACAGGGTTTGAATTCACCCCTCCACTTT; CDR3aa: CASSSYRQGLNSPLHF
v_gene: TRBV12-3/TRBV12-4; j_gene: TRBJ1-1; d_gene: .; abundance: few; CDR3nt: TGTGCCAGCAGTTTAGGATCGATGGAAGCTTTCTTT; CDR3aa: CASSLGSMEAFF
v_gene: TRBV5-6; j_gene: TRBJ2-7; d_gene: TRBD1; abundance: .; CDR3nt: TGTGCCAGCAGCGATTCGGGACAGGGGGCTTACGAGCAGTACTTC; CDR3aa: CASSDSGQGAYEQYF
v_gene: TRBV6-5; j_gene: TRBJ1-2; d_gene: .; abundance: .; CDR3nt: TGTGCCAGCAGTTCGACTCCCTATGGCTACACCTTC; CDR3aa: CASSSTPYGYTF
v_gene: TRBV7-9; j_gene: TRBJ2-3; d_gene: TRBD1; abundance: .; CDR3nt: TGTGCCAGCAGCAACTGGGACAGGGCTGTAGATACGCAGTATTTT; CDR3aa: CASSNWDRAVDTQYF
v_gene: TRBV12-3/TRBV12-4; j_gene: TRBJ1-4; d_gene: .; abundance: once; CDR3nt: TGTGCCAGTCTCCTCGGGACGACTGAAAAACTGTTTTTT; CDR3aa: CASLLGTTEKLFF
v_gene: TRBV5-4; j_gene: TRBJ1-4; d_gene: TRBD1; abundance: .; CDR3nt: TGTGCCAGCAGCTTAAAACAGGGGTCAACTAATGAAAAACTGTTTTTT; CDR3aa: CASSLKQGSTNEKLFF
v_gene: TRBV12-3/TRBV12-4; j_gene: TRBJ2-7; d_gene: .; abundance: .; CDR3nt: TGTGCCAGCAGCCAGGGGATTTTCTACGAGCAGTACTTC; CDR3aa: CASSQGIFYEQYF
v_gene: TRBV11-1; j_gene: TRBJ1-1; d_gene: .; abundance: once; CDR3nt: TGTGCCAGCAGCGCTAATAGAGTGGGTCTTGAAGCTTTCTTT; CDR3aa: CASSANRVGLEAFF
v_gene: TRBV6-6; j_gene: TRBJ1-2; d_gene: TRBD1; abundance: .; CDR3nt: TGTGCCAGTGGCCCGCCCGACAGGGGGGATGGCTACACCTTC; CDR3aa: CASGPPDRGDGYTF
v_gene: TRBV19; j_gene: TRBJ2-3; d_gene: TRBD2; abundance: .; CDR3nt: TGTGCCAGTAGTATGGAGATGGGCGGGGGGGCCACAGATACGCAGTATTTT; CDR3aa: CASSMEMGGGATDTQYF
v_gene: TRBV6-5; j_gene: TRBJ1-3; d_gene: .; abundance: .; CDR3nt: TGTGCCAGCAGACAGGGAGGCCCTGGAAACACCATATATTTT; CDR3aa: CASRQGGPGNTIYF
v_gene: TRBV24-1; j_gene: TRBJ1-3; d_gene: .; abundance: .; CDR3nt: TGTGCCACCGGGGCGGGGGATGGAAACACCATATATTTT; CDR3aa: CATGAGDGNTIYF
v_gene: TRBV19; j_gene: TRBJ2-7; d_gene: TRBD2; abundance: .; CDR3nt: TGTGCCAGTAGTCCCGATGGCGGGGGGGAGACTAGTGAGCAGTACTTC; CDR3aa: CASSPDGGGETSEQYF
v_gene: TRBV5-1; j_gene: TRBJ1-2; d_gene: .; abundance: .; CDR3nt: TGCGCCAGCAGCTTGGGGGCACAGGGAAACTATGGCTACACCTTC; CDR3aa: CASSLGAQGNYGYTF
v_gene: TRBV6-5; j_gene: TRBJ2-7; d_gene: TRBD1; abundance: .; CDR3nt: TGTGCCAGCAGAGGGACAGGGGGCTTCCACGAGCAGTACTTC; CDR3aa: CASRGTGGFHEQYF
v_gene: TRBV11-2; j_gene: TRBJ2-7; d_gene: TRBD1; abundance: .; CDR3nt: TGTGCCAGCAGTAGTTATACGGGACAGGGGTACGAGCAGTACTTC; CDR3aa: CASSSYTGQGYEQYF
v_gene: TRBV6-5; j_gene: TRBJ1-2; d_gene: .; abundance: .; CDR3nt: TGTGCCAGCAGTCCCGAGGGGCGAGGCTACACCTTC; CDR3aa: CASSPEGRGYTF
v_gene: TRBV27; j_gene: TRBJ1-1; d_gene: .; abundance: once; CDR3nt: TGTGCCAGCAGTCCCGGGTCCTTGAACACTGAAGCTTTCTTT; CDR3aa: CASSPGSLNTEAFF
v_gene: TRBV5-5; j_gene: TRBJ1-1; d_gene: .; abundance: .; CDR3nt: TGTGCCAGCAGCGCCCTTCTGGCGGCGTCAGAAGCTTTCTTT; CDR3aa: CASSALLAASEAFF
v_gene: TRBV2; j_gene: TRBJ2-3; d_gene: .; abundance: .; CDR3nt: TGTGCCACCAGCGTAGTCGTGGGCGGGTTGAGCACAGATACGCAGTATTTT; CDR3aa: CATSVVVGGLSTDTQYF
v_gene: TRBV30; j_gene: TRBJ1-2; d_gene: .; abundance: .; CDR3nt: TGTGCCTGGAGTGTAAAGTCTGGCTACACCTTC; CDR3aa: CAWSVKSGYTF
v_gene: TRBV6-1; j_gene: TRBJ2-5; d_gene: .; abundance: .; CDR3nt: TGTGCCAGCAGTGAAGGCCTCCAAGAGACCCAGTACTTC; CDR3aa: CASSEGLQETQYF
v_gene: TRBV5-4; j_gene: TRBJ2-7; d_gene: .; abundance: .; CDR3nt: TGTGCCAGCAGCTTGATCACGCTGACTACCTACGAGCAGTACTTC; CDR3aa: CASSLITLTTYEQYF
v_gene: TRBV11-2; j_gene: TRBJ1-1; d_gene: .; abundance: .; CDR3nt: TGTGCCAGCAGCTTAGAGGCTAAGAACACTGAAGCTTTCTTT; CDR3aa: CASSLEAKNTEAFF
v_gene: TRBV5-5; j_gene: TRBJ1-1; d_gene: TRBD1; abundance: .; CDR3nt: TGTGCCAGCAGGTCCTACAGGGGGCGCGTCACTGAAGCTTTCTTT; CDR3aa: CASRSYRGRVTEAFF
v_gene: TRBV5-6; j_gene: TRBJ2-1; d_gene: .; abundance: .; CDR3nt: TGTGCCAGCAGCTTGGCCGTCTCCGGCAATGAGCAGTTCTTC; CDR3aa: CASSLAVSGNEQFF
v_gene: TRBV10-3; j_gene: TRBJ2-3; d_gene: TRBD2; abundance: .; CDR3nt: TGTGCCATCGGGCTAGCGGGGGGGGAAGATACGCAGTATTTT; CDR3aa: CAIGLAGGEDTQYF
v_gene: TRBV27; j_gene: TRBJ1-3; d_gene: .; abundance: once; CDR3nt: TGTGCCAGCAGTTTATCGAAAGGGTTTGGAAACACCATATATTTT; CDR3aa: CASSLSKGFGNTIYF
v_gene: TRBV27; j_gene: TRBJ2-7; d_gene: TRBD1; abundance: .; CDR3nt: TGTGCCAGCAGTCGAGGGACAGGGAGCGAGCAGTACTTC; CDR3aa: CASSRGTGSEQYF
v_gene: TRBV5-1; j_gene: TRBJ2-1; d_gene: .; abundance: once; CDR3nt: TGCGCCAGCAGCTTCGGGGGCCTATACAATGAGCAGTTCTTC; CDR3aa: CASSFGGLYNEQFF
v_gene: TRBV10-3; j_gene: TRBJ2-2; d_gene: .; abundance: .; CDR3nt: TGTGCCATCGGGCCAGGGACCGGGGAGCTGTTTTTT; CDR3aa: CAIGPGTGELFF
v_gene: TRBV4-3; j_gene: TRBJ1-6; d_gene: TRBD1; abundance: .; CDR3nt: TGCGCCAGCAGCCAAGAATTGACAGGGGGAGGTTCACCCCTCCACTTT; CDR3aa: CASSQELTGGGSPLHF
v_gene: TRBV11-2; j_gene: TRBJ2-3; d_gene: TRBD2; abundance: .; CDR3nt: TGTGCCAGCAGCTTAAGACTAGCGGGGGCCTCGGATACGCAGTATTTT; CDR3aa: CASSLRLAGASDTQYF
v_gene: TRBV7-2; j_gene: TRBJ1-2; d_gene: TRBD1; abundance: .; CDR3nt: TGTGCCAGCAGCTTATGGGGACAGGGGGCTTATAACTATGGCTACACCTTC; CDR3aa: CASSLWGQGAYNYGYTF
v_gene: TRBV5-1; j_gene: TRBJ2-2; d_gene: .; abundance: .; CDR3nt: TGCGCCAGCAGCTTGGCGGCCTCTAGCACCGGGGAGCTGTTTTTT; CDR3aa: CASSLAASSTGELFF
v_gene: TRBV19; j_gene: TRBJ2-3; d_gene: TRBD2; abundance: .; CDR3nt: TGTGCCAGTAGTAACGTGGCGGGGGGCACAGATACGCAGTATTTT; CDR3aa: CASSNVAGGTDTQYF
v_gene: TRBV7-9; j_gene: TRBJ2-3; d_gene: .; abundance: .; CDR3nt: TGTGCCAGCAGCTTTGACGGGACAAGCACAGATACGCAGTATTTT; CDR3aa: CASSFDGTSTDTQYF
v_gene: TRBV5-6; j_gene: TRBJ1-3; d_gene: .; abundance: .; CDR3nt: TGTGCCAGCAGCTTCCCCTCTGGAAACACCATATATTTT; CDR3aa: CASSFPSGNTIYF
v_gene: TRBV7-8; j_gene: TRBJ2-3; d_gene: TRBD2; abundance: once; CDR3nt: TGTGCCAGCAGCTACACGGGGGGTCGATCAGATACGCAGTATTTT; CDR3aa: CASSYTGGRSDTQYF